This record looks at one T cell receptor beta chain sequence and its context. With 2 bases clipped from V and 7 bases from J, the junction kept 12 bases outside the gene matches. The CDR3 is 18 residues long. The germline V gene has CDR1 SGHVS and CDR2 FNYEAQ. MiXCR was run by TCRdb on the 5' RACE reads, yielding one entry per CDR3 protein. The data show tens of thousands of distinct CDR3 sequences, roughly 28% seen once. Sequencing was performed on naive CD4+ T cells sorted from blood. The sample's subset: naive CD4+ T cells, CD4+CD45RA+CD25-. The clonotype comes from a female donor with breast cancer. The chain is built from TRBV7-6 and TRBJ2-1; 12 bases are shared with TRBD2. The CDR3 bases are TGTGCCAGCAGCTTACCTGCCCGGACTAGCGGGAAGAGAAATGAGCAGTTCTTC. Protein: CASSLPARTSGKRNEQFF.